This passage covers 5 T cell receptor beta chains from one sample sequenced in a study of chemoradiotherapy in HPV16-positive cancers. Sequencing used immunoSEQ multiplex PCR; TCRdb keeps in-frame clones, though not all of them. The data contain over a thousand clones, more than 70% of them seen just once; the ten biggest clones take up 6.3%. The source was tumor tissue, collected from a patient who underwent chemoradiotherapy. The receptors originated from a human donor with HPV-associated anogenital cancer.

V usage is TRBV6-6 and J usage is TRBJ2-5, with D possibly called TRBD1 or TRBD2 (5 bases each). CDR3 length: 11 amino acids. Germline CDR1 reads MNHNY; CDR2 reads SVGAGI (reference sequence). V lost 5 bases, J lost 7 bases, and 8 bases lay in between. Here the CDR3 DNA reads TGTGCCAGCAGTACTGGGGGGACCCAGTACTTC. It yields the protein CASSTGGTQYF.

The J gene is TRBJ2-7, the V gene TRBV7-8, with 7 nucleotides matching TRBD1. The CDR3 length is 15 residues. Germline V gene lookup returns CDR1 SGHVS and CDR2 FQNEAQ. J lost 7 bases, V lost 1 base, and 10 bases had no gene match. The CDR3 sequence: CASSLVQGPSREQYF. CDR3 in DNA: TGTGCCAGCAGCTTAGTACAGGGGCCCTCCCGAGAGCAGTACTTC.

CDR3 protein: CASSPGTSGRNEQFF. DNA of the CDR3: TGTGCCAGCTCACCCGGGACTAGCGGGCGGAATGAGCAGTTCTTC. The chain joins TRBV18 to TRBJ2-1; 12 bases fit TRBD2. Germline V gives CDR1 KGHSH, CDR2 LQKENI. The CDR3 has 15 amino acids. V shed 3 bases, J shed 7 bases, and the junction held 4 bases outside the gene matches.

This sequence joins TRBV25-1 and TRBJ1-3, with 7 bases lining up with TRBD1. CDR1 is MGHDK, CDR2 SYGVNS, per germline. There are 14 residues in the CDR3. J gave up 0 bases and V 6 bases, and 2 bases lay outside the gene matches. The CDR3 here is CASRGDSSGNTIYF. The CDR3 nucleotides are TGTGCCAGCAGGGGGGACAGCTCTGGAAACACCATATATTTT.

This sequence joins TRBV2 and TRBJ2-3; the D gene is possibly TRBD2 (6 bases). CDR3 length: 15 amino acids. Trimming took 6 bases from V and 6 from J, leaving 19 bases between them. Germline-derived CDR1 and CDR2 are SNHLY and FYNNEI. CDR3 nucleotide sequence: TGTGCCAGCAGCATTCAGTGGGACTCGGTCGATACGCAGTATTTT. Amino acid sequence: CASSIQWDSVDTQYF.